This T cell receptor beta chain originates from a study of blood T cells in healthy people across ages. This clonotype was counted only a few times. Primers used in a second PCR of roughly 6 to 11 cycles were a sample-barcoded 5' primer and a J-beta primer mix. Each CDR3 protein is one row after TCRdb ran MiXCR on the 5' RACE reads. The data hold around 1.5 million distinct CDR3 sequences, with 42% observed a single time. The TCR sequence derives from a woman younger than 30 in good health. Sequencing input: blood.

The CDR3 DNA is TGCAGTGCTTTAGACCAGCACGAGCAGTACTTC. Protein product: CSALDQHEQYF. The V gene is TRBV20-1, the J gene TRBJ2-7; D is unresolved. This CDR3 is 11 amino acids long. V lost 5 bases and J 5 bases, leaving 10 bases between the germline ends. Germline V gives CDR1 DFQATT, CDR2 SNEGSKA (reference sequence).